This T cell receptor (beta chain) was retrieved from a study of CD8+CD57+ T cells in acquired aplastic anemia. Study information: The study obtained an average of around 3.4 ug of DNA from sorted CD4+ and CD8+ cells.

The CDR3 spans 14 residues. Per the germline V gene, CDR1 is SGHVS and CDR2 is FNYEAQ. The V gene lost 5 bases and the J gene lost 0 bases, with 11 bases spanning the gap. Study conclusions and caveats: Under 35 was the count of CD8+ CDR3 sequences that patients shared with controls.

On this clonotype itself: Its antigen is currently unknown.

Profiling that covered TCR beta VDJ and CDR3 relied on genomic DNA as its template. Each CDR3 protein gets one entry after TCRdb re-called the reads with MiXCR. Of roughly 300,000 distinct CDR3 sequences in the sample, approximately 55% were seen once. The chain combines TRBV7-6 with TRBJ2-7; D remains unclear. This sequence was found in a human donor with severe aplastic anemia or a healthy control (not recorded which). The sample was sorted CD4+, CD8+, or CD8+CD57+ T cells (not recorded which) from PBMCs. Here the CDR3 reads CASSNTGSSYEQYF. The CDR3 DNA is TGTGCCAGCAGCAACACGGGTAGCTCCTACGAGCAGTACTTC.